The rows below give T cell receptor beta chains drawn from one sample of a study of post-analysis software for immune sequencing data. Each CDR3 protein gets one entry after TCRdb re-called the PCR reads with MiXCR. The data hold hundreds of thousands of distinct CDR3 sequences, with more than 50% observed a single time. Sequencing was carried out using blood. All receptors derive from a girl aged 2-10 years with multiple sclerosis. Both conserved end residues are part of each CDR3. Each record gives: CDR3 protein, CDR3 DNA, D gene, clone size, V gene, J gene. The D gene is left open where the match is weak. Part of the rows lack a size; the others show once, few, many or a class for expanded clones.

cdr3_aa: CASSLRSGDAKNIQYF
cdr3_nt: TGTGCCAGCAGCTTAAGGTCGGGGGATGCCAAAAACATTCAGTACTTC
d_call: NA
clone_size: NA
v_call: TRBV7-2
j_call: TRBJ2-4

cdr3_aa: CASRGEGEKLFF
cdr3_nt: TGTGCCAGCAGGGGAGAAGGCGAAAAACTGTTTTTT
d_call: NA
clone_size: NA
v_call: TRBV6-5
j_call: TRBJ1-4

cdr3_aa: CAISESVGAGFYGYTF
cdr3_nt: TGTGCCATCAGTGAGTCGGTGGGGGCCGGATTCTATGGCTACACCTTC
d_call: NA
clone_size: NA
v_call: TRBV10-3
j_call: TRBJ1-2

cdr3_aa: CSVAGSSGANVLTF
cdr3_nt: TGCAGCGTCGCAGGGAGTTCTGGGGCCAACGTCCTGACTTTC
d_call: NA
clone_size: NA
v_call: TRBV29-1
j_call: TRBJ2-6

cdr3_aa: CASSLVGRADDNEQFF
cdr3_nt: TGCGCCAGCAGCTTGGTCGGGAGGGCCGACGACAATGAGCAGTTCTTC
d_call: TRBD2
clone_size: few
v_call: TRBV5-1
j_call: TRBJ2-1

cdr3_aa: CSARTGGSNTEAFF
cdr3_nt: TGCAGTGCTAGAACAGGAGGGTCGAACACTGAAGCTTTCTTT
d_call: NA
clone_size: few
v_call: TRBV20-1
j_call: TRBJ1-1

cdr3_aa: CASTKGPLTYEQYF
cdr3_nt: TGTGCCAGCACGAAGGGACCGCTAACCTACGAGCAGTACTTC
d_call: NA
clone_size: NA
v_call: TRBV28
j_call: TRBJ2-7

cdr3_aa: CASSFQAQGGYTF
cdr3_nt: TGTGCCAGCTCCTTCCAGGCTCAGGGAGGCTACACCTTC
d_call: NA
clone_size: NA
v_call: TRBV18
j_call: TRBJ1-2

cdr3_aa: CASSFQATGPYGYTF
cdr3_nt: TGTGCCAGCAGTTTCCAAGCGACAGGGCCCTATGGCTACACCTTC
d_call: TRBD1
clone_size: NA
v_call: TRBV27
j_call: TRBJ1-2

cdr3_aa: CASSLARQALRETQYF
cdr3_nt: TGTGCCAGCAGCTTAGCGAGGCAGGCCTTAAGAGAGACCCAGTACTTC
d_call: NA
clone_size: NA
v_call: TRBV7-9
j_call: TRBJ2-5

cdr3_aa: CASSLGLAGGPDEQYF
cdr3_nt: TGTGCCAGCAGCCTGGGGTTAGCGGGAGGGCCGGATGAGCAGTACTTC
d_call: TRBD2
clone_size: few
v_call: TRBV12-3/TRBV12-4
j_call: TRBJ2-4

cdr3_aa: CSVTDGTLTYEQYF
cdr3_nt: TGCAGCGTGACGGACGGGACTCTAACCTACGAGCAGTACTTC
d_call: NA
clone_size: NA
v_call: TRBV29-1
j_call: TRBJ2-7

cdr3_aa: CSASGLAGDTDTQYF
cdr3_nt: TGCAGTGCTAGTGGCCTAGCGGGGGACACAGATACGCAGTATTTT
d_call: TRBD2
clone_size: few
v_call: TRBV20-1
j_call: TRBJ2-3

cdr3_aa: CAIRTGGSNYGYTF
cdr3_nt: TGTGCCATCCGGACAGGGGGGTCTAACTATGGCTACACCTTC
d_call: TRBD1
clone_size: NA
v_call: TRBV10-3
j_call: TRBJ1-2

cdr3_aa: CASSPTSLYTDTQYF
cdr3_nt: TGCGCCAGCAGCCCGACTAGCCTATACACAGATACGCAGTATTTT
d_call: TRBD2
clone_size: NA
v_call: TRBV4-1
j_call: TRBJ2-3

cdr3_aa: CSAGRGGGSEAFF
cdr3_nt: TGCAGTGCTGGTCGAGGGGGCGGCTCTGAAGCTTTCTTT
d_call: TRBD1
clone_size: NA
v_call: TRBV20-1
j_call: TRBJ1-1

cdr3_aa: CATSRTGGGYGYTF
cdr3_nt: TGTGCCACCAGCCGGACAGGGGGCGGCTATGGCTACACCTTC
d_call: TRBD1
clone_size: NA
v_call: TRBV24-1
j_call: TRBJ1-2

cdr3_aa: CASSLTQLYNEQFF
cdr3_nt: TGTGCCAGCAGCCTCACCCAGCTATACAATGAGCAGTTCTTC
d_call: NA
clone_size: NA
v_call: TRBV11-2
j_call: TRBJ2-1

cdr3_aa: CASSESRSQGNEQFF
cdr3_nt: TGCGCCAGCAGTGAGTCAAGGTCCCAGGGCAATGAGCAGTTCTTC
d_call: NA
clone_size: few
v_call: TRBV10-2
j_call: TRBJ2-1

cdr3_aa: CASIYLAGGPRTDTQYF
cdr3_nt: TGTGCCAGCATTTATTTAGCGGGAGGGCCGAGGACAGATACGCAGTATTTT
d_call: TRBD2
clone_size: NA
v_call: TRBV6-5
j_call: TRBJ2-3

cdr3_aa: CASSPFLASGTYEQYF
cdr3_nt: TGTGCCAGCAGCCCTTTCCTGGCTAGCGGGACCTACGAGCAGTACTTC
d_call: TRBD2
clone_size: few
v_call: TRBV7-2
j_call: TRBJ2-7

cdr3_aa: CASSRINGDNEQFF
cdr3_nt: TGTGCCAGCAGTCGGATAAACGGCGACAATGAGCAGTTCTTC
d_call: NA
clone_size: NA
v_call: TRBV12-3/TRBV12-4
j_call: TRBJ2-1